The clone carrying this TCR beta chain has ten or more counts. Antigen specificity is unknown. The data derive from a study of T-cell reconstitution after alpha-beta-depleted transplantation in children. The study's findings and limits: Several hundred expanded graft clones reportedly were the source of alpha-beta T cells about two months after transplant. Hyperexpanded clones declined; after one year, newly produced T cells mostly supplied diversity.

Molecular barcoding with unique molecular identifiers was used for the TCRbeta library. One entry per CDR3 protein results from TCRdb running MiXCR on the PCR reads. The table includes around 450,000 distinct CDR3 sequences, 8% to 11% detected once. V gave up 2 bases and J gave up 1 base, with 8 bases separating them. The CDR3 loop spans 14 amino acids. CDR1 and CDR2 from the germline V gene are MNHEY and SMNVEV (reference sequence). The receptor was isolated from a child younger than 10 with inherited bone marrow failure, due to receive a stem cell transplant. Material: PBMCs, obtained before TCRalphabeta/CD19-depleted stem cell transplant. This chain connects TRBV27 to TRBJ1-1, with D uncertain. CDR3 sequence: CASSLRAGNTEAFF. Here the CDR3 DNA reads TGTGCCAGCAGTTTAAGGGCAGGGAACACTGAAGCTTTCTTT.